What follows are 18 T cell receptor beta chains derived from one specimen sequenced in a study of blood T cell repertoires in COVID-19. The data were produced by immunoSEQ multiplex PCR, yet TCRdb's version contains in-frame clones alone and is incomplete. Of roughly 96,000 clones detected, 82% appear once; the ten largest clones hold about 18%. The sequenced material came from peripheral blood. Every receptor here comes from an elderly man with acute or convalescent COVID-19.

Here the CDR3 DNA reads TGCAGCGTTGAAGGGCTGGGACATTTCTACGAGCAGTACTTC. It encodes CSVEGLGHFYEQYF. The chain recombines TRBV29-1 with TRBJ2-7, with a weak D call TRBD1 (6 bases). CDR3 length: 14 amino acids. Germline CDR1 SQVTM, CDR2 ANQGSEA. The V end lost 1 base, the J end lost 3 bases, and 13 bases lay between the germline ends.

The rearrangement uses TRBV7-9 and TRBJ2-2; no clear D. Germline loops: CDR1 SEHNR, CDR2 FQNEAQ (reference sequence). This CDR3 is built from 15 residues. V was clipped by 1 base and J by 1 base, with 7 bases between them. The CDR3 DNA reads TGTGCCAGCAGCTTAGTTTCGGTGAACACCGGGGAGCTGTTTTTT. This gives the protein CASSLVSVNTGELFF.

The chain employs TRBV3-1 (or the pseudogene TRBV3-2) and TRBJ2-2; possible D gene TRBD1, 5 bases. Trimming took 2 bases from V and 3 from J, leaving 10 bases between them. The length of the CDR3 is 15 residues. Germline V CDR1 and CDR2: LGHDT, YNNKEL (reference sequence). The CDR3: CASSQWGSDTGELFF. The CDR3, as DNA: TGTGCCAGCAGCCAATGGGGCAGCGACACCGGGGAGCTGTTTTTT.

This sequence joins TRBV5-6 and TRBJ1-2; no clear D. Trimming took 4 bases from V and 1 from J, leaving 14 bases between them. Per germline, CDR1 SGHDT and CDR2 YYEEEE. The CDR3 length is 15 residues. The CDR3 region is CASSPEAGYNYGYTF. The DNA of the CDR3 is TGTGCCAGCAGCCCAGAGGCGGGATATAACTATGGCTACACCTTC.

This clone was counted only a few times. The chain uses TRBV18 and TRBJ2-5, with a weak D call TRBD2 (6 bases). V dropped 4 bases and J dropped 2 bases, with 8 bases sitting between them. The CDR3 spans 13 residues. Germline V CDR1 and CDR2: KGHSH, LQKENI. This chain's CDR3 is CASSQGLQETQYF. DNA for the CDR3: TGTGCCAGCTCACAGGGACTGCAAGAGACCCAGTACTTC.

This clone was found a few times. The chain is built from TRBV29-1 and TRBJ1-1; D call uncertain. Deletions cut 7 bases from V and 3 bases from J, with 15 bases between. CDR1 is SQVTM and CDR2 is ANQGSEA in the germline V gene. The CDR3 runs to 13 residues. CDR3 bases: TGCAGCGGGCTCAGGTCGTGGGACACTGAAGCTTTCTTT. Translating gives CSGLRSWDTEAFF.

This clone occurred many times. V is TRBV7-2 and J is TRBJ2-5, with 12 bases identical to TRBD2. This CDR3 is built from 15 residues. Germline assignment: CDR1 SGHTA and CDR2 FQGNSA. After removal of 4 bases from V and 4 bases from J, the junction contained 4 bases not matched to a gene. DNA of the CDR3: TGTGCCAGCAGCTCAGGGGGACTAGCGGGAGAGACCCAGTACTTC. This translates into CASSSGGLAGETQYF.

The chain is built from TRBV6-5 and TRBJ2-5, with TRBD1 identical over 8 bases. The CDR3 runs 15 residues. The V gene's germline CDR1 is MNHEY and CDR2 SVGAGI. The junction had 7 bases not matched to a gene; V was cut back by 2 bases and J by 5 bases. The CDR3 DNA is TGTGCCAGCAGTTACCCGACAGGGGCTGGGGAGACCCAGTACTTC. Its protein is CASSYPTGAGETQYF.

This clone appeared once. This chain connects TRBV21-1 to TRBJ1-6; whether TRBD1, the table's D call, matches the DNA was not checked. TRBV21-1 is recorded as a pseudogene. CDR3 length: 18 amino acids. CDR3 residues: CASSKGTGERRMNSPLHF. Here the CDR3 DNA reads TGTGCCAGCAGCAAAGGGACAGGGGAAAGGAGGATGAATTCACCCCTCCACTTT.

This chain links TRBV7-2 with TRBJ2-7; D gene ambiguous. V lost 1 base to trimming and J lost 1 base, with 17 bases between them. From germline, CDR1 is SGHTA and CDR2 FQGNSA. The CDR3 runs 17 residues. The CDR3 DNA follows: TGTGCCAGCAGCTTAGTTGGTAGCCCTCCTCCATCCTACGAGCAGTACTTC. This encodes CASSLVGSPPPSYEQYF.

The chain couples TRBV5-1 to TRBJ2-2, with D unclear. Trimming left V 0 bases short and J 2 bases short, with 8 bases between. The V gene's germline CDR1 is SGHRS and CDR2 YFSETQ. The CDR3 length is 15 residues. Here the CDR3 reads CASSLVEANTGELFF. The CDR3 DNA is TGCGCCAGCAGCTTGGTCGAGGCAAACACCGGGGAGCTGTTTTTT.

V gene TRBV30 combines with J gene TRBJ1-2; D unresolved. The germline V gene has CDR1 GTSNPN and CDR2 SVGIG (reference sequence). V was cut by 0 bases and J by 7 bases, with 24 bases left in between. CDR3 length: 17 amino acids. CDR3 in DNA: TGTGCCTGGAGTGTCGGCCGTCCAGAGGGTTCGTTTCGTGGCTACACCTTC. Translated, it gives CAWSVGRPEGSFRGYTF.

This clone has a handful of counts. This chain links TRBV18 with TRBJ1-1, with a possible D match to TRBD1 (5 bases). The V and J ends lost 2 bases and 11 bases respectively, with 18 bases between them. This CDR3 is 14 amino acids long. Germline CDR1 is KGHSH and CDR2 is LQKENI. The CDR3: CASSPGARAGDAFF. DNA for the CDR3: TGTGCCAGCTCACCAGGGGCCCGAGCGGGAGACGCTTTCTTT.

CDR3 bases: TGCGCCAGCAGCCCGACTAGCGGGGGAGGCAATGAGCAGTTCTTC. It yields the protein CASSPTSGGGNEQFF. The chain couples TRBV5-1 to TRBJ2-1; TRBD2 matches at 12 bases. The CDR3 is 15 amino acids. With 4 bases clipped from V and 6 bases from J, the junction kept 5 bases outside the gene matches. Germline CDR1 SGHRS, CDR2 YFSETQ. Filled out from reference TRBV5-1 and TRBJ2-1, the complete variable domain reads KAGVTQTPRYLIKTRGQQVTLSCSPISGHRSVSWYQQTPGQGLQFLFEYFSETQRNKGNFPGRFSGRQFSNSRSEMNVSTLELGDSALYLCASSPTSGGGNEQFFGPGTRLTVL.

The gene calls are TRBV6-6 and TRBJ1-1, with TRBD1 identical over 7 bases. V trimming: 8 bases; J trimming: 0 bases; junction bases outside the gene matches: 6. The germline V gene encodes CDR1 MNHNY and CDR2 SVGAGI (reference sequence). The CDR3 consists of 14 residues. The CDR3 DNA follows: TGTGCCAGCGGCCGGGACAGAATGAACACTGAAGCTTTCTTT. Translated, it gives CASGRDRMNTEAFF.

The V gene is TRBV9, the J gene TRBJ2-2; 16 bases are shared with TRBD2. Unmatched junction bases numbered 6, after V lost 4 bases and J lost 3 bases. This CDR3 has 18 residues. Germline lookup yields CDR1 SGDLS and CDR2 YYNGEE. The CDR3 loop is CASSKGTSGRGYTGELFF. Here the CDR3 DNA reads TGTGCCAGCAGCAAGGGGACTAGCGGGAGGGGTTACACCGGGGAGCTGTTTTTT.

The CDR3 is CASSTGQAHTRGYTF. Written as DNA, the CDR3 is TGTGCCAGTAGTACCGGACAGGCCCATACTCGTGGCTACACCTTC. The V gene is TRBV19, the J gene TRBJ1-2; 7 nucleotides line up with TRBD1. The V and J ends lost 4 bases and 7 bases, in that order; junction bases with no gene match: 12. The CDR3 has 15 residues. Germline CDR1 LNHDA, CDR2 SQIVND (reference sequence).

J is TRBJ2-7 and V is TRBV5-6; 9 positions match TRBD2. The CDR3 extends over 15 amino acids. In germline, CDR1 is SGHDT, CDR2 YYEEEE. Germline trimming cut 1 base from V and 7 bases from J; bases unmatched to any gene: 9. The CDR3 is CASSLRSSGVGEQYF. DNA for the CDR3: TGTGCCAGCAGCTTGAGGTCTAGCGGGGTGGGAGAGCAGTACTTC. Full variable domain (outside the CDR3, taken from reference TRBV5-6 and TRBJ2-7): DAGVTQSPTHLIKTRGQQVTLRCSPKSGHDTVSWYQQALGQGPQFIFQYYEEEERQRGNFPDRFSGHQFPNYSSELNVNALLLGDSALYLCASSLRSSGVGEQYFGPGTRLTVT.